The T cell receptor (beta chain) under discussion was sequenced for a study of blood T cell repertoires in COVID-19. Study summary: PBMCs, B-cell-depleted T cells, or T cells provided the cDNA or gDNA that made up the material.

The CDR3 extends over 16 amino acids. The junction had 7 bases not matched to a gene; V was cut back by 3 bases and J by 3 bases. Germline V gene data show CDR1 as SGHRS and CDR2 as YFSETQ. Method: immunoSEQ multiplex PCR; TCRdb's copy keeps in-frame clones and lacks some. The data hold fewer than 120,000 clones, with about three quarters observed a single time. This sequence originates from a woman over 75 with active or convalescent COVID-19. The sequenced material came from peripheral blood. The chain recombines TRBV5-1 with TRBJ2-3, with 10 nucleotides matching TRBD2. The CDR3 region has the DNA TGCGCCAGCAGCTCGGATCGGGGACTAGCGACAGATACGCAGTATTTT. Translating it yields CASSSDRGLATDTQYF.